The rows below give T cell receptor beta chains drawn from one sample of a study of T-cell reconstitution after alpha-beta-depleted transplantation in children. TCRdb reanalysed the PCR reads using MiXCR and keeps one entry per CDR3 protein. Of some 500,000 distinct CDR3 sequences in the sample, 18% were seen once. The specimen comprised PBMCs from the stem cell graft donor, sampled from the stem cell graft. The receptor source for this set is a human donor who donated a stem cell graft to a child with acute lymphoblastic leukemia. CDR3s include the opening cysteine and the closing phenylalanine or tryptophan. A D gene is named only where the DNA matches it firmly. The size field is filled for only some rows; it gives once, few, many or a size class.

v_gene	abundance	j_gene	d_gene	CDR3aa	CDR3nt
TRBV27	NA	TRBJ2-7	TRBD2	CAGASGSIGEQYF	TGTGCCGGCGCTAGCGGGAGCATAGGCGAGCAGTACTTC
TRBV6-2/TRBV6-3	NA	TRBJ2-5	TRBD1	CATGSDRGGETQYF	TGTGCCACCGGATCGGACAGGGGAGGAGAGACCCAGTACTTC
TRBV20-1	NA	TRBJ2-5	TRBD2	CSARAKRELKTQYF	TGCAGTGCTAGAGCTAAGCGGGAGTTAAAGACCCAGTACTTC
TRBV5-1	few	TRBJ2-1	NA	CASSLGTVDSYNEQFF	TGCGCCAGCAGCTTGGGTACAGTCGACTCCTACAATGAGCAGTTCTTC
TRBV4-1	few	TRBJ2-1	NA	CASSQDGRRLGRNEQFF	TGCGCCAGCAGCCAAGATGGGCGGAGACTAGGGAGGAATGAGCAGTTCTTC
TRBV27	NA	TRBJ2-7	TRBD1	CASSFSGTGSSYEQYF	TGTGCCAGCAGTTTCTCCGGGACAGGGAGCTCCTACGAGCAGTACTTC
TRBV2	NA	TRBJ2-3	NA	CASSERRGGTDTQYF	TGTGCCAGCAGTGAAAGGAGAGGCGGCACAGATACGCAGTATTTT
TRBV5-6	few	TRBJ2-3	NA	CASSLPSSASDTQYF	TGTGCCAGCAGCTTGCCGTCTAGCGCCTCAGATACGCAGTATTTT
TRBV29-1	NA	TRBJ1-5	NA	CSVGDGQPQHF	TGCAGCGTTGGGGACGGTCAGCCCCAGCATTTT
TRBV10-3	few	TRBJ2-3	NA	CAAGGDREDTQYF	TGTGCCGCCGGGGGGGACAGGGAAGATACGCAGTATTTT
TRBV29-1	NA	TRBJ2-1	TRBD2	CSVEPAGAYNEQFF	TGCAGCGTTGAACCCGCGGGAGCCTACAATGAGCAGTTCTTC
TRBV5-1	NA	TRBJ2-1	NA	CASSLRHASAYNEQFF	TGCGCCAGCAGCTTGCGTCATGCTTCGGCCTACAATGAGCAGTTCTTC
TRBV18	few	TRBJ2-1	TRBD1	CASRTGESSYNEQFF	TGTGCCAGCCGTACAGGGGAGAGCTCCTACAATGAGCAGTTCTTC
TRBV29-1	few	TRBJ2-3	NA	CSLQADTQYF	TGCAGCCTTCAGGCAGATACGCAGTATTTT
TRBV4-1	many	TRBJ2-2	TRBD1	CASSQGGQGARDTGELFF	TGCGCCAGCAGCCAAGGCGGACAGGGGGCGCGGGACACCGGGGAGCTGTTTTTT
TRBV7-9	few	TRBJ1-1	NA	CASSLGGLLNTEAFF	TGTGCCAGCAGCTTAGGGGGCTTGCTGAACACTGAAGCTTTCTTT
TRBV20-1	NA	TRBJ2-7	NA	CSASPRSSYEQYF	TGCAGTGCTAGCCCCAGGAGCTCCTACGAGCAGTACTTC
TRBV5-1	NA	TRBJ1-1	NA	CASSPGGGANEAFF	TGCGCCAGCAGCCCCGGCGGCGGGGCGAATGAAGCTTTCTTT
TRBV7-2	few	TRBJ2-7	NA	CASSKRTRLEQYF	TGTGCCAGCAGCAAACGGACCCGTCTCGAGCAGTACTTC
TRBV12-3/TRBV12-4	NA	TRBJ2-7	NA	CASSSLALTYEQYF	TGTGCCAGCAGTTCCCTAGCGCTCACCTACGAGCAGTACTTC
TRBV20-1	few	TRBJ2-5	TRBD1	CSARDLERGRPETQYF	TGCAGTGCTAGAGACCTGGAGAGGGGGCGGCCGGAGACCCAGTACTTC
TRBV9	NA	TRBJ2-7	TRBD2	CASSKRAGGANEQYF	TGTGCCAGCAGCAAGCGAGCGGGAGGAGCGAACGAGCAGTACTTC
TRBV3-1	once	TRBJ2-4	NA	CACSLAPGSQNIQYF	TGTGCCTGCAGCCTCGCTCCCGGGAGTCAGAACATTCAGTACTTC
TRBV12-3/TRBV12-4	many	TRBJ1-1	NA	CASSLGVVEAFF	TGTGCCAGCAGTTTAGGGGTAGTTGAAGCTTTCTTT
TRBV6-1	NA	TRBJ2-1	NA	CASTLVGGSYNEQFF	TGTGCCAGCACCCTGGTGGGGGGTTCCTACAATGAGCAGTTCTTC
TRBV5-6	NA	TRBJ2-1	NA	CASGKGIHNEQFF	TGTGCCAGCGGCAAGGGGATACACAATGAGCAGTTCTTC
TRBV27	few	TRBJ2-7	TRBD1	CASSAGQAFYEQYF	TGTGCCAGCAGTGCGGGACAGGCCTTTTACGAGCAGTACTTC
TRBV20-1	NA	TRBJ2-1	NA	CSASLSEGPQREQFF	TGCAGTGCTAGTCTTAGTGAAGGCCCCCAGAGAGAGCAGTTCTTC
TRBV11-2	few	TRBJ2-5	NA	CASSLEGRAYYKETQYF	TGTGCCAGCAGCTTAGAAGGGCGGGCCTACTACAAGGAGACCCAGTACTTC
TRBV5-1	few	TRBJ2-2	TRBD2	CASGTMGLAMVGELFF	TGCGCCAGCGGAACAATGGGACTAGCCATGGTCGGGGAGCTGTTTTTT
TRBV7-8	NA	TRBJ1-2	TRBD1	CASSRRTGSEDYTF	TGTGCCAGCAGCCGCCGGACAGGGTCGGAGGACTACACCTTC
TRBV7-6	NA	TRBJ2-1	NA	CASSSVLTMMQFF	TGTGCCAGCAGCTCCGTCCTGACAATGATGCAGTTCTTC
TRBV5-1	NA	TRBJ2-1	NA	CASSLDGDSYNEQFF	TGCGCCAGCAGCTTGGATGGCGACTCCTACAATGAGCAGTTCTTC
TRBV10-3	NA	TRBJ2-1	NA	CAISDPLVSYNEQFF	TGTGCCATCAGTGACCCACTAGTCTCCTACAATGAGCAGTTCTTC
TRBV5-1	NA	TRBJ1-2	TRBD1	CASSLWDRDYGYTF	TGCGCCAGCAGCTTGTGGGACAGGGACTATGGCTACACCTTC
TRBV27	NA	TRBJ2-7	NA	CASSPLLANPYEQYF	TGTGCCAGCAGTCCCCTCCTAGCGAACCCCTACGAGCAGTACTTC
TRBV13	few	TRBJ1-2	TRBD1	CASSSNRGSYGYTF	TGTGCCAGCAGCTCAAACAGGGGTAGCTATGGCTACACCTTC
TRBV12-3/TRBV12-4	NA	TRBJ2-1	NA	CASSQTGNLNEQFF	TGTGCCAGCAGCCAGACAGGTAACCTCAATGAGCAGTTCTTC
TRBV29-1	few	TRBJ2-5	NA	CSANRGWTQYF	TGCAGCGCCAACCGGGGCTGGACCCAGTACTTC
TRBV5-5	few	TRBJ2-2	NA	CASSSRGWTGELFF	TGTGCCAGCAGCTCCCGAGGGTGGACCGGGGAGCTGTTTTTT
TRBV5-5	few	TRBJ1-1	NA	CASSLEFYETVNTEAFF	TGTGCCAGCAGCTTGGAATTCTATGAGACAGTGAACACTGAAGCTTTCTTT
TRBV12-3/TRBV12-4	few	TRBJ2-7	NA	CASSFGIQAYEQYF	TGTGCCAGCAGTTTTGGTATTCAAGCCTACGAGCAGTACTTC
TRBV6-6	NA	TRBJ1-4	TRBD1	CASRGQVDEKLFF	TGTGCCAGCAGAGGACAGGTTGATGAAAAACTGTTTTTT
TRBV12-3/TRBV12-4	few	TRBJ2-5	NA	CASSLFRAYQETQYF	TGTGCCAGCAGTTTGTTTAGGGCGTACCAAGAGACCCAGTACTTC
TRBV6-5	NA	TRBJ1-3	NA	CASSYSAGTHSGNTIYF	TGTGCCAGCAGTTACTCAGCAGGGACCCACTCTGGAAACACCATATATTTT
TRBV10-3	NA	TRBJ2-1	NA	CAITKGGGLDEQFF	TGTGCCATCACTAAAGGTGGGGGGTTAGATGAGCAGTTCTTC
TRBV7-9	NA	TRBJ2-7	NA	CASSALDSREDF	TGTGCCAGCAGCGCCTTAGACTCGCGTGAGGACTTC
TRBV5-6	NA	TRBJ1-1	NA	CASSLARDGAFF	TGTGCCAGCAGCTTGGCACGGGATGGAGCTTTCTTT
TRBV12-3/TRBV12-4	few	TRBJ1-6	NA	CASSPGSYSPLHF	TGTGCCAGCAGTCCGGGGTCCTATTCACCCCTCCACTTT
TRBV6-4	few	TRBJ2-1	NA	CASSATQGAGTRRFF	TGTGCCAGCAGTGCCACCCAGGGGGCCGGGACTAGGCGGTTCTTC
TRBV12-3/TRBV12-4	few	TRBJ2-1	TRBD1	CASSLTGGASDEQFF	TGTGCCAGCAGCTTGACAGGGGGCGCGTCGGATGAGCAGTTCTTC
TRBV12-3/TRBV12-4	NA	TRBJ2-5	NA	CASSLDQGLRETQYF	TGTGCCAGCAGTTTAGACCAGGGGTTGAGAGAGACCCAGTACTTC
TRBV20-1	NA	TRBJ2-3	NA	CSARVPGPDTQYF	TGCAGTGCTAGAGTCCCAGGGCCAGATACGCAGTATTTT
TRBV7-9	NA	TRBJ2-3	NA	CASSFRRIGTDTQYF	TGTGCCAGCAGCTTTCGCAGAATCGGAACAGATACGCAGTATTTT
TRBV27	NA	TRBJ2-7	NA	CASSSLRRGLHEQYF	TGTGCCAGCAGTTCCCTCAGACGAGGCCTCCACGAGCAGTACTTC
TRBV29-1	NA	TRBJ2-2	NA	CSVDTGLGNTGELFF	TGCAGCGTTGACACGGGACTCGGGAACACCGGGGAGCTGTTTTTT
TRBV5-5	NA	TRBJ2-4	TRBD1	CASSDRTGVAKNIQYF	TGTGCCAGCAGCGATCGGACAGGGGTAGCCAAAAACATTCAGTACTTC